This T cell receptor beta chain was captured by sequencing in a study of T cell responses to AZD1222 COVID-19 vaccine. Whole-study findings and limits: Unmutated regions of variants are reportedly targeted by nearly half of spike-specific TCRs. Baseline seropositivity characterized only 5 to 7 AZD1222 recipients. Compared with day 0, the breadth and depth of the Spike-specific TCR repertoire rose significantly after two doses of AZD1222.

A note on this clone: Its antigen is unidentified.

V shed 1 base and J shed 4 bases, with 8 bases lying between them. Germline V gene data show CDR1 as LGHDT and CDR2 as YNNKEL (reference sequence). The CDR3 totals 14 residues. The assay was immunoSEQ multiplex PCR, and TCRdb's table has in-frame clones only and misses some. Among about 70,000 clones listed, around 90% were seen once. The receptor was isolated from an adult in good health. The chain combines TRBV3-1 (or the pseudogene TRBV3-2) with TRBJ2-1, with a tentative D call TRBD2 (6 bases). Sequencing was performed on peripheral blood, taken on day 0 of MenACWY control vaccination. CDR3 amino acids: CASSQVAGYNEQFF. The CDR3 coding sequence is TGTGCCAGCAGCCAAGTTGCGGGGTACAATGAGCAGTTCTTC.